One and the same sample provided the 10 T cell receptor beta chains below, sequenced in a study of response to subunit inactivated influenza vaccine. TCRdb fed the RT-PCR reads into MiXCR, producing one record per CDR3 protein. Here the sample spans over 450,000 distinct CDR3 sequences, 13% being singletons. Sequencing used PBMCs from blood, obtained roughly 46 days after vaccination. The receptors derive from a man in his fifties who received an inactivated influenza vaccine.

In this sample, this clonotype turned up a few times. The CDR3 loop is CASSLGAGGNEQYF. In DNA form, the CDR3 reads TGTGCCAGCAGCTTAGGGGCAGGGGGGAACGAGCAGTACTTC. V gene TRBV7-2 combines with J gene TRBJ2-7, with D possibly TRBD1 on 7 matching bases. V dropped 1 base and J dropped 5 bases, with 12 bases sitting between them. The CDR3 sequence is 14 residues long. Germline CDR1 SGHTA, CDR2 FQGNSA. The full variable domain, its missing parts supplied by reference TRBV7-2 and TRBJ2-7, is GAGVSQSPSNKVTEKGKDVELRCDPISGHTALYWYRQSLGQGLEFLIYFQGNSAPDKSGLPSDRFSAERTGGSVSTLTIQRTQQEDSAVYLCASSLGAGGNEQYFGPGTRLTVT.

This clonotype was observed many times. This chain uses TRBV7-6 with TRBJ2-1, with 8 bases fitting TRBD1. V shed 2 bases and J 6 bases; nucleotides not matched to a gene: 6. The CDR3 has 15 amino acids. Looked up from germline, CDR1 is SGHVS and CDR2 is FNYEAQ. This CDR3 reads CASSLPGQGFNEQFF. Written as DNA, the CDR3 is TGTGCCAGCAGCTTACCCGGACAGGGCTTCAATGAGCAGTTCTTC.

The gene calls are TRBV5-5 and TRBJ1-4, with D possibly being TRBD1 (5 bases). Germline V CDR1 and CDR2: SGHKS, YYEKEE (reference sequence). This CDR3 region has 15 residues. V was trimmed by 5 bases and J by 4 bases, leaving 15 bases between them. CDR3 sequence (DNA): TGTGCCAGCAGATTCGCCCCCGGGGGTAATGAAAAACTGTTTTTT. It codes for CASRFAPGGNEKLFF.

The table lists this clonotype with many counts. The J gene is TRBJ2-7, the V gene TRBV4-2; TRBD2 matches 7 bases. Germline V gene lookup returns CDR1 LGHNA and CDR2 YNFKEQ. V shed 4 bases and J 2 bases; nucleotides not matched to a gene: 5. The CDR3 totals 14 residues. This CDR3 reads CASSLGLGTYEQYF. CDR3 in DNA: TGTGCCAGCAGCCTAGGACTAGGAACCTACGAGCAGTACTTC.

This clonotype came up a few times. The chain is built from TRBV6-1 and TRBJ1-5; D is ambiguous. The CDR3 runs 13 residues. Deletions cut 2 bases from V and 4 bases from J, with 6 bases between. The germline gives CDR1 MNHNS, CDR2 SASEGT. As DNA, the CDR3 is TGTGCCAGCAGTGAAATTGAAAATCAGCCCCAGCATTTT. It specifies CASSEIENQPQHF.

There are a few counts of this clonotype. The chain is built from TRBV7-3 and TRBJ2-5; D not certain. Trimming cost V 0 bases and J 3 bases, with 5 bases left between them. This CDR3 is 13 amino acids long. Per the germline V gene, CDR1 is SGHTA and CDR2 is FQGTGA. CDR3 in amino acids: CASSLTHEETQYF. CDR3 nucleotide sequence: TGTGCCAGCAGCTTAACACATGAAGAGACCCAGTACTTC. Drawing the rest from reference TRBV7-3 and TRBJ2-5, the complete variable domain is GAGVSQTPSNKVTEKGKYVELRCDPISGHTALYWYRQSLGQGPEFLIYFQGTGAADDSGLPNDRFFAVRPEGSVSTLKIQRTERGDSAVYLCASSLTHEETQYFGPGTRLLVL.

The rearrangement uses TRBV20-1 and TRBJ2-2, with 12 bases identical to TRBD2. CDR1 DFQATT and CDR2 SNEGSKA come from the germline V gene (reference sequence). The CDR3 consists of 16 residues. J lost 9 bases, V lost 0 bases, and 8 bases had no gene match. The CDR3 nucleotides are TGCAGTGCTAGAGATCGAAGACTAGCGGGGGTCCGGGAGCTGTTTTTT. Protein: CSARDRRLAGVRELFF.

This clonotype occurred a few times. V usage is TRBV18 and J usage is TRBJ2-7; TRBD1 matches at 9 bases. This CDR3 is 14 amino acids long. The germline V gene encodes CDR1 KGHSH and CDR2 LQKENI. Trimming cost V 3 bases and J 4 bases; bases outside gene matches: 4. CDR3 nucleotides: TGTGCCAGCTCACCCTACAGGGGGCCATACGAGCAGTACTTC. Amino acid sequence: CASSPYRGPYEQYF.

This clonotype was detected a few times. The chain links TRBV6-5 to TRBJ2-7, with 9 bases that match TRBD1. V gave up 2 bases and J gave up 6 bases; unmatched junction bases: 14. Germline V gives CDR1 MNHEY, CDR2 SVGAGI. There are 17 residues in the CDR3. CDR3 bases: TGTGCCAGCAGTTACCTAGCTCCCGGGACAGGGTTTAGCGAGCAGTACTTC. Protein: CASSYLAPGTGFSEQYF.

This clonotype was seen ten or more times. This chain links TRBV10-3 with TRBJ2-2; 7 bases align to TRBD1. The CDR3 spans 13 residues. Germline lookup yields CDR1 ENHRY and CDR2 SYGVKD. Trimming cost V 11 bases and J 4 bases; bases outside gene matches: 7. CDR3 protein: CAARDSLTGELFF. Written as DNA, the CDR3 is TGTGCCGCACGGGACAGCCTCACCGGGGAGCTGTTTTTT.